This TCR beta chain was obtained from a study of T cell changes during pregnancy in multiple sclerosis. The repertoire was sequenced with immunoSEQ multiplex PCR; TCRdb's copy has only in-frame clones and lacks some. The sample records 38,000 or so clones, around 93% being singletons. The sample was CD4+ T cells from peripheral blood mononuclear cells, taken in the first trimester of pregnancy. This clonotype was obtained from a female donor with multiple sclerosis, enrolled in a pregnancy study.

The chain's CDR3 is CASSPPGRREQYF. CDR3 nucleotide sequence: TGTGCCAGCTCACCCCCAGGTCGCCGGGAGCAGTACTTC. The chain employs TRBV18 and TRBJ2-7; no firm D call. The CDR3 length is 13 residues. V lost 3 bases and J lost 7, with 13 bases in between. CDR1 is KGHSH, CDR2 LQKENI, per germline.